This T cell receptor beta chain was sequenced during a study of beta chain features in type 1 diabetes. Findings and caveats of the study: Moderately but significantly shorter TCRB CDR3s were found in Type 1 diabetes patients in all four CD4+ subsets. A possible short-template PCR bias applies equally to patients and controls.

The whole isolated RNA underwent reverse transcription, so sequencing captured expressed TCRB transcripts. Produced via immunoSEQ multiplex PCR; TCRdb's table is partial and in-frame only. The sample yields some 270,000 clones, approximately 11% seen once. About this clone itself: Its antigen is as yet unknown.

CDR3 length: 15 residues. Losses at the gene ends were 5 bases for V and 4 bases for J; bases not matched to a gene: 8. CDR1 LNHDA and CDR2 SQIVND come from the germline V gene (reference sequence). Sequenced sample: naive CD4+ T cells from blood. The chain links TRBV19 to TRBJ1-5; 7 positions agree with TRBD1. The TCR originated in a man aged 25-45 years with type 1 diabetes. In DNA form, the CDR3 reads TGTGCCAGTAGTGCCCTCGGGACAGTGAATCAGCCCCAGCATTTT. Its translation is CASSALGTVNQPQHF.